Listed below are T cell receptor beta chains from one sample, sequenced in a study of T cell changes during pregnancy in multiple sclerosis. Sequenced by immunoSEQ multiplex PCR; TCRdb stores in-frame clones only, minus some. The data show roughly 80,000 clones, about 91% seen once. The specimen comprised peripheral blood, sampled before pregnancy. These receptors were obtained from a female donor with multiple sclerosis, enrolled in a pregnancy study. Each CDR3 is given with its conserved first and last residue. The D gene is left open where the match is weak. Not every row has a clone size; where given, it reads once, few, many or a size class.

V gene: TRBV7-9; D gene: -; clone size: -; J gene: TRBJ2-7; CDR3 protein: CASSLRELSAYEQYF; CDR3 DNA: TGTGCCAGCAGCCTCCGGGAACTAAGCGCCTACGAGCAGTACTTC
V gene: TRBV19; D gene: -; clone size: -; J gene: TRBJ2-1; CDR3 protein: CASSPGTQNNEQFF; CDR3 DNA: TGTGCCAGCAGTCCCGGGACACAGAACAATGAGCAGTTCTTC
V gene: TRBV2; D gene: -; clone size: -; J gene: TRBJ1-2; CDR3 protein: CATYEGAYGYTF; CDR3 DNA: TGTGCCACATACGAGGGAGCCTATGGCTACACCTTC
V gene: TRBV10-3; D gene: -; clone size: -; J gene: TRBJ2-5; CDR3 protein: CAIGGEGQETQYF; CDR3 DNA: TGTGCCATCGGAGGCGAGGGACAAGAGACCCAGTACTTC
V gene: TRBV11-2; D gene: TRBD2; clone size: -; J gene: TRBJ2-5; CDR3 protein: CASSPRGPGGDAETQYF; CDR3 DNA: TGTGCCAGCAGCCCGCGGGGCCCGGGGGGGGATGCAGAGACCCAGTACTTC
V gene: TRBV7-2; D gene: TRBD1; clone size: -; J gene: TRBJ1-2; CDR3 protein: CASSFYQGGNYGYTF; CDR3 DNA: TGTGCCAGCAGCTTTTACCAGGGGGGTAACTATGGCTACACCTTC
V gene: TRBV27; D gene: TRBD1; clone size: -; J gene: TRBJ2-3; CDR3 protein: CASSIHRGSTDTQYF; CDR3 DNA: TGTGCCAGCAGTATCCACAGGGGGAGCACAGATACGCAGTATTTT
V gene: TRBV7-3; D gene: -; clone size: -; J gene: TRBJ1-2; CDR3 protein: CASSQGGQRALGGYTF; CDR3 DNA: TGTGCCAGCAGCCAAGGGGGACAAAGGGCCCTGGGAGGCTACACCTTC
V gene: TRBV29-1; D gene: -; clone size: -; J gene: TRBJ1-6; CDR3 protein: CSARSSYNSPLHF; CDR3 DNA: TGCAGCGCTAGGAGCTCCTATAATTCACCCCTCCACTTT
V gene: TRBV30; D gene: -; clone size: once; J gene: TRBJ2-7; CDR3 protein: CAWWTFGEQYF; CDR3 DNA: TGTGCCTGGTGGACATTCGGCGAGCAGTACTTC
V gene: TRBV6-1; D gene: -; clone size: -; J gene: TRBJ2-3; CDR3 protein: CASSDDSNSDTQYF; CDR3 DNA: TGTGCCAGCAGCGACGACAGTAATTCAGATACGCAGTATTTT
V gene: TRBV5-4; D gene: -; clone size: -; J gene: TRBJ2-7; CDR3 protein: CASSSDTLPSYEQYF; CDR3 DNA: TGTGCCAGCAGTTCGGACACCCTTCCCTCCTACGAGCAGTACTTC
V gene: TRBV9; D gene: TRBD1; clone size: -; J gene: TRBJ1-1; CDR3 protein: CASSAGTGWNTEAFF; CDR3 DNA: TGTGCCAGCAGCGCCGGGACAGGATGGAACACTGAAGCTTTCTTT
V gene: TRBV7-9; D gene: TRBD2; clone size: -; J gene: TRBJ2-5; CDR3 protein: CASSPPGGGQETQYF; CDR3 DNA: TGTGCCAGCAGCCCACCCGGGGGGGGACAAGAGACCCAGTACTTC
V gene: TRBV7-6; D gene: -; clone size: -; J gene: TRBJ2-2; CDR3 protein: CASSPFGGGELFF; CDR3 DNA: TGTGCCAGCAGCCCCTTCGGCGGCGGGGAGCTGTTTTTT
V gene: TRBV7-9; D gene: -; clone size: -; J gene: TRBJ1-1; CDR3 protein: CASSSNRAGGGPEAFF; CDR3 DNA: TGTGCCAGCAGCTCCAACCGGGCCGGGGGGGGCCCTGAAGCTTTCTTT
V gene: TRBV7-3; D gene: -; clone size: -; J gene: TRBJ2-4; CDR3 protein: CASNQGEEEGKNIQYF; CDR3 DNA: TGTGCCAGCAACCAGGGGGAGGAAGAAGGCAAAAACATTCAGTACTTC
V gene: TRBV11-2; D gene: -; clone size: -; J gene: TRBJ1-2; CDR3 protein: CASSLDGPKGRGYTF; CDR3 DNA: TGTGCCAGCAGCTTAGATGGCCCAAAGGGGCGTGGCTACACCTTC
V gene: TRBV6-1; D gene: -; clone size: -; J gene: TRBJ2-5; CDR3 protein: CASSSVGAPIETQYF; CDR3 DNA: TGTGCCAGCAGCTCGGTCGGAGCTCCCATTGAGACCCAGTACTTC
V gene: TRBV9; D gene: -; clone size: -; J gene: TRBJ1-1; CDR3 protein: CASSPPQGYEAFF; CDR3 DNA: TGTGCCAGCAGCCCCCCCCAGGGTTACGAAGCTTTCTTT
V gene: TRBV9; D gene: TRBD1; clone size: -; J gene: TRBJ2-7; CDR3 protein: CASSHGTGGEQYF; CDR3 DNA: TGTGCCAGCAGCCACGGGACAGGGGGTGAGCAGTACTTC
V gene: TRBV7-9; D gene: -; clone size: -; J gene: TRBJ2-3; CDR3 protein: CASSPLWRGNTDTQYF; CDR3 DNA: TGTGCCAGCAGCCCTCTATGGCGGGGTAACACAGATACGCAGTATTTT